This T cell receptor beta chain was identified during a study of T cell responses to AZD1222 COVID-19 vaccine. Study context: Second-dose recipients at about 4 or about 12 weeks were treated as one pooled group. General observations from the study: Repertoire sampling happened only post peak T cell response. Donors were largely white British and mainly female; clonal diversity was possibly underestimated. Just a handful of people given AZD1222 tested seropositive at baseline.

Data came from immunoSEQ multiplex PCR; TCRdb stores just in-frame clones and leaves some out. The table records roughly 150,000 clones, approximately 90% of them present only once. V trimming: 7 bases; J trimming: 4 bases; junction bases outside the gene matches: 10. Germline CDR1 is KGHSH and CDR2 is LQKENI. The CDR3 contains 15 residues. Regarding this clone: The antigen is unknown.

Sequenced material: peripheral blood, taken on day 0 of AZD1222 vaccination. This TCR was sampled from an adult in good health. The chain joins TRBV18 to TRBJ2-1, with 7 positions matching TRBD1. CDR3 protein: CASLIGGGDYNEQFF. The CDR3 DNA reads TGTGCCAGCTTAATAGGGGGCGGAGATTACAATGAGCAGTTCTTC.